The clone carrying this T cell receptor (beta chain) was detected only a few times. Germline and junction disagree at one end, which may indicate a read error. Combining a sample-barcoded 5' primer with a J-beta primer mix, a second PCR ran for roughly 7 to 11 cycles. Using its own MiXCR run on the 5' RACE reads, TCRdb lists one record per CDR3 protein. The sample holds about 290,000 distinct CDR3 sequences, less than 30% seen once. Germline V gene sequence: CDR1 MNHEY, CDR2 SVGEGT. The CDR3 consists of 16 residues. These data belong to a study of blood T cells in healthy people across ages. Each sample gave at least 6.5 million isolated PBMCs.

This chain connects TRBV6-2 or TRBV6-3 to TRBJ2-5; 10 bases are shared with TRBD1. The sequencing input was blood. The receptor comes from a woman in her 70s in good health. DNA of the CDR3: TGTGCCAGCAGTGGCCGGGACAGGGGAGATTCTGAGACCCTGTACTTC. Encoded protein: CASSGRDRGDSETLYF.